At least ten counts were recorded for the clone carrying this T cell receptor (beta chain). Its antigen is not identified. This CDR3 has 14 amino acids. Germline assignment: CDR1 ENHRY and CDR2 SYGVKD. Trimming stripped 8 bases from V and 8 bases from J, with 19 bases between. This specimen comes from a study of T cells in Graves' hyperthyroidism and ophthalmopathy. Study outcomes and limitations: Also found in blood were most expanded thyroid clonotypes above 0.001.

Template material for amplifying TCR beta CDR3 regions consisted of RNA transcripts. When the TCR CDR3 underwent first-round RT-PCR, the HTBI primer set was used. TCRdb passed the multiplex PCR reads through MiXCR, listing each CDR3 protein once. The repertoire holds some 460,000 distinct CDR3 sequences, with about 15% as singletons. J is TRBJ2-4 and V is TRBV10-3, with D possibly matching TRBD2 (6 bases). The source is a woman aged 18-29 years with Graves' hyperthyroidism. Sequencing was performed on blood. In nucleotides, the CDR3 is TGTGCCATCGGATCTCAGACAGAGCGGGACATTCAGTACTTC. Amino acid sequence: CAIGSQTERDIQYF.